The 11 T cell receptor beta chains below were found in one sample sequenced in a study of Graves' ophthalmopathy and Graves' hyperthyroidism. Amplifying from RNA transcripts, the study obtained TCR beta CDR3 regions. Investigators did first-round RT-PCR with HTBI primers, then second-round multiplex PCR. TCRdb re-analysed the multiplex PCR reads in MiXCR, keeping a single row per CDR3 protein. The sample contains roughly 700,000 distinct CDR3 sequences, 40% of which appear only once. The material sequenced was peripheral blood. These receptors all stem from an adult man with Graves' ophthalmopathy.

Concerning this clonotype: A much larger clonotype is one base distant, so this may be a read error. This chain uses TRBV7-9 with TRBJ1-3; D gene ambiguous. The CDR3 contains 15 residues. Trimming shortened V by 4 bases and J by 4 bases, and 14 bases separated the two germline ends. CDR1 SEHNR and CDR2 FQNEAQ come from the germline V gene (reference sequence). The CDR3 DNA is TGTGCCAGCAGCTCGAAACTGGGCGGCGGAAACACCATATATTTT. Translating gives CASSSKLGGGNTIYF.

V is TRBV7-2 and J is TRBJ2-5; no clear D. The CDR3 length is 15 residues. Per germline, CDR1 SGHTA and CDR2 FQGNSA. V was pared by 1 base and J by 1 base, with 10 bases between. In DNA form, the CDR3 reads TGTGCCAGCAGCTTAGATTGGGCCTCCCAAGAGACCCAGTACTTC. It is translated as CASSLDWASQETQYF.

The chain joins TRBV5-4 to TRBJ2-2; tentatively, D is TRBD1 or TRBD2 (6 bases each). The CDR3 is made up of 14 amino acids. V was trimmed by 7 bases and J by 5 bases, leaving 15 bases between them. The V gene's germline CDR1 is SGHNT and CDR2 YYREEE (reference sequence). This chain's CDR3 is CASRGGLRTGELFF. DNA of the CDR3: TGTGCCAGCCGAGGGGGGTTACGGACCGGGGAGCTGTTTTTT.

There are many counts of this clonotype. The chain uses TRBV6-2 or TRBV6-3 and TRBJ2-7; 7 bases fit TRBD2. The CDR3 extends over 13 amino acids. V lost 5 bases to trimming and J lost 3 bases; unmatched junction nucleotides: 4. Germline V gene sequence: CDR1 MNHEY, CDR2 SVGEGT. Here the CDR3 DNA reads TGTGCCAGCAGTGAGCGGGAAGTCTACGAGCAGTACTTC. Translated, it gives CASSEREVYEQYF.

This clonotype was picked up a small number of times. The chain employs TRBV12-3 or TRBV12-4 and TRBJ2-5; TRBD2 might be the D (6 bases). The CDR3 is made up of 16 amino acids. Trimming pared 4 bases from V and 4 bases from J, leaving 19 bases between. CDR3 sequence: CASSSLVGLGGETQYF. The CDR3 DNA is TGTGCCAGCAGTTCGCTTGTGGGGCTGGGGGGAGAGACCCAGTACTTC.

The sample holds a few counts of this clonotype. A read error may produce the germline difference seen at one junction end. J is TRBJ1-4 and V is TRBV10-3; possibly TRBD1 for D (5 bases). CDR1 and CDR2 (germline): ENHRY, SYGVKD. The CDR3 is 14 amino acids. CDR3 in amino acids: CASSLNVRDEKLFF. DNA for the CDR3: TGTGCCAGCAGTTTGAACGTCCGGGACGAAAAACTGTTTTTT.

This clonotype was seen only a few times. The rearrangement joins TRBV20-1 to TRBJ1-2; D is perhaps TRBD1 (6 bases). Germline assignment: CDR1 DFQATT and CDR2 SNEGSKA (reference sequence). CDR3 size: 13 residues. Trimming took 5 bases from V and 6 from J, leaving 16 bases between them. In nucleotides, the CDR3 is TGCAGTGCTGCCACGGATAGGGGGGATGGCTACACCTTC. Its translation is CSAATDRGDGYTF.

Note on this clonotype: A much more abundant neighbour one base away suggests this may be a read error. The chain links TRBV7-9 to TRBJ2-6; TRBD1 might be the D (6 bases). CDR3 length: 15 residues. The germline V gene has CDR1 SEHNR and CDR2 FQNEAQ (reference sequence). The DNA of the CDR3 is TGTGCCAGCAGCAAGGACAGCACTGGGGCCAACGTCCCGACTTTC. Translation: CASSKDSTGANVPTF.

This clonotype was detected a few times. The chain recombines TRBV7-9 with TRBJ1-1; the D gene is possibly TRBD1 (5 bases). There are 15 residues in the CDR3. Between the trimmed V and J ends, which lost 3 bases and 8 bases, there was a span of 19 bases. Germline V CDR1 and CDR2: SEHNR, FQNEAQ (reference sequence). CDR3 DNA sequence: TGTGCCAGCAGCTTGGGAGGGGCCTCCTCGGCGGAAGCTTTCTTT. It is translated as CASSLGGASSAEAFF.

The V gene is TRBV25-1, the J gene TRBJ1-6, with a tentative D call TRBD1 (6 bases). The CDR3 covers 15 residues. The V and J ends lost 7 bases and 10 bases respectively, with 20 bases between them. Germline V gives CDR1 MGHDK, CDR2 SYGVNS. The CDR3 nucleotides are TGTGCCAGCACCCCCTTCGGACAGCAGGACTCACCCCTCCACTTT. This encodes CASTPFGQQDSPLHF.

This clonotype has a single count. The chain is built from TRBV2 and TRBJ2-7; TRBD1 is a possible D gene (5 bases). This CDR3 is 14 amino acids long. Between the trimmed V and J ends, which lost 6 bases and 3 bases, there was a span of 15 bases. From germline, CDR1 is SNHLY and CDR2 FYNNEI. The CDR3 DNA reads as TGTGCCAGCAGACCCGATAGACAGCTCTACGAGCAGTACTTC. It encodes CASRPDRQLYEQYF.